The 2 T cell receptor beta chains presented below share a single source sample, sequenced in a study of T cells in Graves' hyperthyroidism and ophthalmopathy. The CDR3 regions of TCR beta were amplified from RNA transcripts. RT-PCR in the first round (using the HTBI primer set) targeted the TCR CDR3. One entry per CDR3 protein results from TCRdb running MiXCR on the multiplex PCR reads. This sample carries fewer than 450,000 distinct CDR3 sequences, approximately 16% of them seen once, and the ten largest clones take roughly a fifth. Input material: blood. The receptors come from a woman aged 55-70 years with Graves' ophthalmopathy.

On this clonotype: Compared with germline, one end of the junction differs, possibly owing to a read error. The V and J genes are TRBV30 and TRBJ2-7; a weak D match, TRBD1 (6 bases). The germline V gene has CDR1 GTSNPN and CDR2 SVGIG (reference sequence). The CDR3 consists of 14 residues. The CDR3 region is CAWTDPGQLYVQYF. The CDR3 nucleotides are TGTGCCTGGACCGATCCGGGACAACTCTACGTGCAGTACTTC.

This clonotype was detected only a few times. This chain uses TRBV7-8 with TRBJ1-2; 7 nucleotides agree with TRBD1. Per germline, CDR1 SGHVS and CDR2 FQNEAQ. V trimming: 4 bases; J trimming: 4 bases; junction bases outside the gene matches: 9. The CDR3 runs 15 residues. DNA of the CDR3: TGTGCCAGCAGCTCCCAGGGGGGGGGCGGCTATGGCTACACCTTC. Its protein product is CASSSQGGGGYGYTF.